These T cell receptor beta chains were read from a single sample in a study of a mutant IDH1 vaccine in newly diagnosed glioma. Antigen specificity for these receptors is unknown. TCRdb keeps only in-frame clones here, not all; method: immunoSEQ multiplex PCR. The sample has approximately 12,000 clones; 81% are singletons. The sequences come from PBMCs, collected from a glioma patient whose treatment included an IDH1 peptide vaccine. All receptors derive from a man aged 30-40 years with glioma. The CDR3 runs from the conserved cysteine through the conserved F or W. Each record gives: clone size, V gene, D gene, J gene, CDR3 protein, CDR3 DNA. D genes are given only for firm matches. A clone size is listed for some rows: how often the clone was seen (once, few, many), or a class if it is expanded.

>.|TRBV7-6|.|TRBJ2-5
CASSLEGGLETQYF
TGTGCCAGCAGCTTAGAGGGAGGTTTAGAGACCCAGTACTTC
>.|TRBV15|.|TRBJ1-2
CATSRERGRSTVGDGYTF
TGTGCCACCAGCAGAGAGAGGGGTCGGAGTACAGTAGGGGATGGCTACACCTTC
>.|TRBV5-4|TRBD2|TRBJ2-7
CASSSNAGGIAYEQYF
TGTGCCAGCAGCTCGAATGCGGGAGGGATTGCCTACGAGCAGTACTTC
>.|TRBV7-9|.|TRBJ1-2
CASSFTNYGYTF
TGTGCCAGCAGCTTTACTAACTATGGCTACACCTTC
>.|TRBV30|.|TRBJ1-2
CAWSVPGLGYTF
TGTGCCTGGAGTGTACCGGGGCTTGGCTACACCTTC
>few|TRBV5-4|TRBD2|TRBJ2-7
CASSPGLAAYEQYF
TGTGCCAGCAGCCCAGGACTAGCGGCCTACGAGCAGTACTTC
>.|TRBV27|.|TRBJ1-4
CASSLRGINEKLFF
TGTGCCAGCAGTTTAAGGGGGATTAATGAAAAACTGTTTTTT
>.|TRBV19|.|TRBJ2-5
CASSIGGGDQETQYF
TGTGCCAGTAGTATAGGTGGGGGCGACCAAGAGACCCAGTACTTC
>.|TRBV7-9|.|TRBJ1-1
CASSLGGGSEAFF
TGTGCCAGCAGCTTAGGGGGGGGCAGTGAAGCTTTCTTT
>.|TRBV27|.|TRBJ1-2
CASLGGQGYYGYTF
TGTGCCAGCTTGGGGGGGCAGGGATACTATGGCTACACCTTC
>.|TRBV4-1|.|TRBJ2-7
CASSQSPPRTSSYEQYF
TGCGCCAGCAGCCAAAGTCCCCCGCGGACCTCTTCCTACGAGCAGTACTTC
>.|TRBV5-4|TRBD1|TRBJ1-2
CASSGAGGGGYTF
TGTGCCTCCTCAGGGGCAGGGGGCGGTGGCTACACCTTC
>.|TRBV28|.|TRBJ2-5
CASSKVAGQETQYF
TGTGCCAGCAGTAAAGTCGCAGGGCAAGAGACCCAGTACTTC
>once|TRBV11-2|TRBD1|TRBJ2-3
CASSPTGTATDTQYF
TGTGCCAGCAGCCCAACCGGGACAGCCACAGATACGCAGTATTTT
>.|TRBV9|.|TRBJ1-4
CASSASLRLADEKLFF
TGTGCCAGCAGCGCCAGTTTAAGGCTGGCGGACGAAAAACTGTTTTTT
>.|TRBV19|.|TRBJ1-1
CASMRRTKAFF
TGTGCCAGTATGAGGCGGACTAAAGCTTTCTTT
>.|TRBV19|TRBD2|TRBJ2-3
CASSIMGLNTDTQYF
TGTGCCAGTAGTATAATGGGACTAAACACAGATACGCAGTATTTT
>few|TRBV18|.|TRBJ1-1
CASSPQEGNTEAFF
TGTGCCAGCTCACCACAGGAGGGAAACACTGAAGCTTTCTTT
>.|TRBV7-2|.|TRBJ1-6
CASTPIPGTNSPLHF
TGTGCCAGCACCCCTATCCCGGGCACTAATTCACCCCTCCACTTT
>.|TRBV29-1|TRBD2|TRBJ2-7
CSVEEVSIGLASEQYF
TGCAGCGTTGAAGAGGTGTCCATAGGACTAGCGTCCGAGCAGTACTTC
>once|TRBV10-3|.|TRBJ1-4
CAISNSRDGDEKLFF
TGTGCCATCAGTAACTCTAGGGACGGGGATGAAAAACTGTTTTTT
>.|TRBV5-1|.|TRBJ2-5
CASSFQAGLQKETQYF
TGCGCCAGCAGCTTTCAGGCGGGGCTACAGAAAGAGACCCAGTACTTC
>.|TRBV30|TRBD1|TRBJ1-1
CAWSVDRYTEAFF
TGTGCCTGGAGTGTGGACAGGTACACTGAAGCTTTCTTT
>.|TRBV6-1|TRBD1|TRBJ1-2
CASSVGQGAGYTF
TGTGCCAGCAGTGTGGGACAGGGGGCTGGCTACACCTTC
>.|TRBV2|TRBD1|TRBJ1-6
CASSGTGKTSPLHF
TGTGCCAGCAGCGGGACAGGGAAAACTTCACCCCTCCACTTT
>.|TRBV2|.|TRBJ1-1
CASSRRWNTEAFF
TGTGCCAGCAGCCGCAGATGGAACACTGAAGCTTTCTTT
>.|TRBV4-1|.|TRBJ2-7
CASSIVEVGLAYEQYF
TGCGCCAGCAGCATCGTGGAGGTGGGCCTTGCCTACGAGCAGTACTTC
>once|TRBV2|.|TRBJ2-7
CASRSGAYYEQYF
TGTGCCAGCAGATCAGGGGCGTACTACGAGCAGTACTTC
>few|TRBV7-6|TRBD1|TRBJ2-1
CASSGQGWNEQFF
TGTGCCAGCAGTGGACAGGGGTGGAATGAGCAGTTCTTC
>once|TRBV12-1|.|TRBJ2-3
CASSFQEGTDTQYF
TGTGCCAGCAGCTTCCAGGAAGGCACAGATACGCAGTATTTT
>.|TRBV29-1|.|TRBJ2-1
CSVQGPGIGHNEQFF
TGCAGCGTTCAGGGACCAGGGATTGGGCACAATGAGCAGTTCTTC
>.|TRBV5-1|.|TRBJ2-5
CASSLAPGSTQETQYF
TGCGCCAGCAGCTTGGCCCCGGGCAGCACTCAAGAGACCCAGTACTTC
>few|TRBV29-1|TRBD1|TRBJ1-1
CSVGQGANTEAFF
TGCAGCGTCGGACAGGGGGCGAACACTGAAGCTTTCTTT
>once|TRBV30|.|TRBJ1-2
CAWTGDYGYTF
TGTGCCTGGACAGGGGACTATGGCTACACCTTC
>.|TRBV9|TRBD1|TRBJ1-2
CASSSDRPNYGYTF
TGTGCCAGCTCCTCGGACAGGCCGAACTATGGCTACACCTTC
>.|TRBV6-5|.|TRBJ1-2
CASSRQGGVYGYTF
TGTGCCAGCAGTCGCCAGGGTGGTGTATATGGCTACACCTTC
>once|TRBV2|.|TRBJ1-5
CASSDHRASNQPQHF
TGTGCCAGCAGTGACCACAGGGCGAGCAATCAGCCCCAGCATTTT
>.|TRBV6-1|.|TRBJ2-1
CASSIARGGEQFF
TGTGCCAGCAGTATCGCGCGGGGCGGGGAGCAGTTCTTC
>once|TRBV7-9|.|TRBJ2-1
CASAYNEQFF
TGTGCCAGCGCCTACAATGAGCAGTTCTTC
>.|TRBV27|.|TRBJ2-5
CASSSTSEETQYF
TGTGCCAGCAGTTCCACTAGTGAGGAGACCCAGTACTTC
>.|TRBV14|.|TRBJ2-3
CASSHRRVSPSSTDTQYF
TGTGCCAGCAGCCACCGTCGGGTTTCACCTTCTAGCACAGATACGCAGTATTTT
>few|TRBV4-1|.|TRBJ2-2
CASMRGPNTGELFF
TGCGCCAGCATGCGGGGCCCGAACACCGGGGAGCTGTTTTTT
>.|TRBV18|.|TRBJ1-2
CASSTGPTYGYTF
TGTGCCAGCTCTACAGGTCCCACCTATGGCTACACCTTC
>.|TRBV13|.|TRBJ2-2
CASSFGLNTGELFF
TGTGCCAGCAGCTTCGGACTGAACACCGGGGAGCTGTTTTTT
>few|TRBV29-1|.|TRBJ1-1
CSVGLGIEAFF
TGCAGCGTTGGGTTAGGGATTGAAGCTTTCTTT
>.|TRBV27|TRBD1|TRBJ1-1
CASSFTGGAGTEAFF
TGTGCCAGCAGTTTTACAGGGGGCGCGGGCACTGAAGCTTTCTTT